One and the same sample provided the 28 T cell receptor beta chains below, sequenced in a study of response to subunit inactivated influenza vaccine. MiXCR, applied by TCRdb to the RT-PCR reads, yields one record per CDR3 protein. The sample shows about 170,000 distinct CDR3 sequences, about 12% of them seen only once. These data also formed part of another study, on T cells expressing NK-cell markers. That paper adds: Making the TCR beta cDNA relied on 5'RACE template switching with UMIs.

The sequenced sample was CD8+ T cells sorted from PBMCs, obtained 11 to 12 days after vaccination. Receptors originate from a man aged 50 to 60 who received an inactivated influenza vaccine.

The rearrangement links TRBV20-1 to TRBJ2-1; 11 positions match TRBD2. The CDR3 spans 14 residues. V lost 6 bases and J lost 1; bases outside the gene matches: 2. Germline V gene lookup returns CDR1 DFQATT and CDR2 SNEGSKA (reference sequence). CDR3 sequence reads: CSARTSGSYNEQFF. Here the CDR3 DNA reads TGCAGTGCCCGGACTAGCGGGTCCTACAATGAGCAGTTCTTC.

The V call is TRBV6-1, the J call TRBJ2-3; 7 nucleotides agree with TRBD1. Germline V gene lookup returns CDR1 MNHNS and CDR2 SASEGT. The CDR3 runs 15 residues. V lost 7 bases, J lost 4 bases, and 11 bases stayed unmatched. The CDR3 here is CASNGQTGSADTQYF. For the CDR3, the DNA is TGTGCCAGCAATGGACAGACAGGGAGTGCAGATACGCAGTATTTT.

Many counts were recorded for this clonotype. The chain uses TRBV4-2 and TRBJ1-2; D call uncertain. Trimming removed 1 base from V and 7 bases from J, with 10 bases in between. The CDR3 covers 13 residues. Germline-derived CDR1 and CDR2 are LGHNA and YNFKEQ. CDR3 DNA: TGTGCCAGCAGCCAAGGCTTGTCTGCTGGCTACACCTTC. As protein: CASSQGLSAGYTF.

This clonotype was observed a handful of times. The chain employs TRBV10-2 and TRBJ2-1; 10 bases match TRBD2. Germline assignment: CDR1 WSHSY and CDR2 SAAADI. After removal of 0 bases from V and 3 bases from J, the junction contained 5 bases not matched to a gene. CDR3 length equals 17 residues. The CDR3: CASSESGAGGHYNEQFF. The CDR3 nucleotides are TGCGCCAGCAGTGAGTCAGGAGCGGGGGGGCACTACAATGAGCAGTTCTTC.

The gene calls are TRBV11-1 and TRBJ1-1; no definite D call. The CDR3 loop spans 13 amino acids. Trimming left V 3 bases short and J 4 bases short, with 9 bases between. The V gene's germline CDR1 is SGHAT and CDR2 FQDESV (reference sequence). CDR3 DNA sequence: TGTGCCAGCAGCTTCGGACCGGGCACTGAAGCTTTCTTT. It specifies CASSFGPGTEAFF.

This clonotype was observed many times. The V gene is TRBV10-3, the J gene TRBJ1-2, with 10 nucleotides matching TRBD1. V was clipped by 3 bases and J by 7 bases; unmatched bases: 8. The CDR3 length is 15 residues. CDR1 and CDR2 (germline): ENHRY, SYGVKD. CDR3 sequence: CAISEPGTGASGYTF. The CDR3 nucleotides are TGTGCCATCAGTGAACCCGGGACAGGGGCTTCTGGCTACACCTTC.

The V call is TRBV29-1, the J call TRBJ2-7, with 10 bases matching TRBD1. The CDR3 totals 15 residues. CDR1 and CDR2 (germline): SQVTM, ANQGSEA. J was trimmed by 5 bases and V by 0 bases; bases with no gene match: 7. CDR3 nucleotides: TGCAGCGTTGAAGAAGTCGGGACAGGGGTCAACGAGCAGTACTTC. It encodes CSVEEVGTGVNEQYF.

The CDR3 is CASSPTPGLAADGTQYF. Here the CDR3 DNA reads TGTGCCAGCAGCCCAACACCAGGACTAGCGGCGGACGGCACGCAGTATTTT. The gene calls are TRBV4-2 and TRBJ2-3; 10 bases fit TRBD2. This CDR3 spans 17 amino acids. The V and J ends lost 4 bases and 9 bases, in that order; junction bases with no gene match: 16. CDR1 LGHNA and CDR2 YNFKEQ come from the germline V gene.

The V call is TRBV11-2, the J call TRBJ1-3; D call uncertain. Between the trimmed V and J ends, which lost 1 base and 9 bases, there was a span of 13 bases. Germline CDR1 SGHAT, CDR2 FQNNGV. This CDR3 is built from 14 residues. Here the CDR3 reads CASSLGRGGGTIYF. CDR3 DNA sequence: TGTGCCAGCAGCTTAGGAAGAGGCGGTGGCACCATATATTTT. The complete variable domain, with remaining parts taken from reference TRBV11-2 and TRBJ1-3, reads EAGVAQSPRYKIIEKRQSVAFWCNPISGHATLYWYQQILGQGPKLLIQFQNNGVVDDSQLPKDRFSAERLKGVDSTLKIQPAKLEDSAVYLCASSLGRGGGTIYFGEGSWLTVV.

On this clonotype: Compared with germline, one end of the junction differs, possibly owing to a read error. The CDR3 spells CAISPGLPYEQYF. DNA of the CDR3: TGTGCCATCAGCCCGGGGCTCCCCTACGAGCAGTACTTC. The gene calls are TRBV5-6 and TRBJ2-7; perhaps D is TRBD1 or TRBD2 (5 bases each). Germline V gene sequence: CDR1 SGHDT, CDR2 YYEEEE. CDR3 size: 13 residues.

This sequence joins TRBV14 and TRBJ1-6; weak D call: TRBD1 (5 bases). CDR1 is SGHDN and CDR2 is FVKESK in the germline V gene. The CDR3 extends over 16 amino acids. Trimming left V 4 bases short and J 0 bases short, with 10 bases between. CDR3 bases: TGTGCCAGCAGCCGGCAGGGATTCTCCTATAATTCACCCCTCCACTTT. Translation gives CASSRQGFSYNSPLHF.

Ten or more counts support this clonotype. The gene calls are TRBV15 and TRBJ2-7, with a weak D call TRBD2 (5 bases). The CDR3 runs 15 residues. V was trimmed by 8 bases and J by 0 bases, leaving 17 bases between them. Germline-derived CDR1 and CDR2 are LNHNV and YYDKDF (reference sequence). The CDR3 sequence: CATAEARSGSYEQYF. The CDR3 DNA reads as TGTGCCACCGCGGAGGCACGGTCGGGCTCCTACGAGCAGTACTTC.

This clonotype was counted a few times. The rearrangement uses TRBV7-6 and TRBJ2-7; D perhaps matches TRBD1 (8 bases). V gave up 2 bases and J gave up 6 bases, with 17 bases separating them. Germline loops: CDR1 SGHVS, CDR2 FNYEAQ. This CDR3 comprises 15 residues. The CDR3 region has the DNA TGTGCCAGCAGCTTATATCAACAGGGGGAGGGCGAGCAGTACTTC. This translates into CASSLYQQGEGEQYF.

This clonotype was counted many times. This chain links TRBV7-9 with TRBJ2-1; no reliable D call. The germline gives CDR1 SEHNR, CDR2 FQNEAQ (reference sequence). This CDR3 is built from 12 residues. V was trimmed by 1 base and J by 8 bases, leaving 6 bases between them. The CDR3 DNA reads as TGTGCCAGCAGCTTAGGGTCGTATGAGCAGTTCTTC. Translated: CASSLGSYEQFF.

J is TRBJ1-6 and V is TRBV4-3; 10 positions match TRBD1. CDR1 is LGHNA and CDR2 is YSLEER in the germline V gene. V was clipped by 0 bases and J by 10 bases; unmatched bases: 6. The CDR3 is made up of 16 amino acids. CDR3 protein: CASSQDRGTGASPLHF. CDR3 coding DNA: TGCGCCAGCAGCCAAGATCGGGGGACAGGGGCCTCACCCCTCCACTTT.

The J gene is TRBJ2-7, the V gene TRBV10-3; 8 bases map to TRBD1. V shed 5 bases and J 1 base; nucleotides not matched to a gene: 7. CDR1 is ENHRY and CDR2 is SYGVKD in the germline V gene. The CDR3 runs to 15 residues. In DNA form, the CDR3 reads TGTGCCATCAGTATTTTTCGACAGGGGTCCTACGAGCAGTACTTC. Protein sequence: CAISIFRQGSYEQYF.

The CDR3 is CASSLDYPSYEQYF. DNA of the CDR3: TGTGCCAGCAGCTTGGATTATCCCTCCTACGAGCAGTACTTC. The chain employs TRBV5-6 and TRBJ2-7; D is uncertain. The ends were cut back, 0 bases at V and 0 bases at J, with 7 bases in the middle. The CDR3 covers 14 residues. Germline V gene sequence: CDR1 SGHDT, CDR2 YYEEEE.

This clonotype has only a few counts. The chain couples TRBV27 to TRBJ1-2, with D maybe TRBD1 (6 bases). CDR3 length: 16 amino acids. Trimming removed 5 bases at V and 1 base at J, with 17 bases between. Germline V gives CDR1 MNHEY, CDR2 SMNVEV (reference sequence). Written as DNA, the CDR3 is TGTGCCAGCAGTCCCTCTCCCGGGACAAGTAACTATGGCTACACCTTC. Translated: CASSPSPGTSNYGYTF.

The rearrangement joins TRBV6-2 or TRBV6-3 to TRBJ2-3; 7 bases map to TRBD1. The germline CDR1 and CDR2 sequences are MNHEY and SVGEGT. J was trimmed by 4 bases and V by 1 base; bases with no gene match: 14. The CDR3 covers 18 residues. Here the CDR3 DNA reads TGTGCCAGCAGTTACTGGCTCGACAGGGTGGCTTTGGCAGATACGCAGTATTTT. This codes for CASSYWLDRVALADTQYF.

The chain employs TRBV24-1 and TRBJ2-1; no reliable D call. The CDR3 is made up of 13 amino acids. V lost 6 bases to trimming and J lost 2 bases, with 7 bases between them. Germline-derived CDR1 and CDR2 are KGHDR and SFDVKD. The CDR3 spells CATSPGPYNEQFF. The CDR3, as DNA: TGTGCCACCAGTCCAGGTCCCTACAATGAGCAGTTCTTC.

This clonotype was found many times. This chain links TRBV2 with TRBJ2-2; D not resolved. The CDR3 is 15 residues long. V lost 3 bases to trimming and J lost 2 bases, with 10 bases between them. CDR1 SNHLY and CDR2 FYNNEI come from the germline V gene. CDR3 sequence reads: CASSDLSFNTGELFF. As DNA, the CDR3 is TGTGCCAGCAGTGATCTCAGCTTCAACACCGGGGAGCTGTTTTTT.

This clonotype has at least ten counts. This chain links TRBV5-6 with TRBJ2-1; possibly TRBD2 for D (6 bases). The germline V and J ends were trimmed by 6 bases and 4 bases, with 14 bases remaining between them. The CDR3 consists of 14 residues. Looked up from germline, CDR1 is SGHDT and CDR2 is YYEEEE. The CDR3 DNA reads as TGTGCCAGCACCCCCGTCGGGAGTTACAATGAGCAGTTCTTC. Protein: CASTPVGSYNEQFF. Together with reference TRBV5-6 and TRBJ2-1, the CDR3 gives the full variable domain: DAGVTQSPTHLIKTRGQQVTLRCSPKSGHDTVSWYQQALGQGPQFIFQYYEEEERQRGNFPDRFSGHQFPNYSSELNVNALLLGDSALYLCASTPVGSYNEQFFGPGTRLTVL.

The chain links TRBV6-2 or TRBV6-3 to TRBJ2-1; D remains unclear. V was trimmed by 0 bases and J by 8 bases, leaving 8 bases between them. Germline values: CDR1 MNHEY, CDR2 SVGEGT. The CDR3 sequence is 13 residues long. CDR3 loop: CASSYSVLHEQFF. The CDR3 coding sequence is TGTGCCAGCAGTTACTCCGTATTACATGAGCAGTTCTTC.

Note on this clonotype: This may be a read error: a much more frequent sequence differs by one nucleotide. This chain uses TRBV11-2 with TRBJ2-7, with D possibly being TRBD1 (5 bases). V lost 5 bases, J lost 2 bases, and 10 bases lay in between. The CDR3 loop spans 13 amino acids. Germline V gene sequence: CDR1 SGHAT, CDR2 FQNNGV. The CDR3 region has the DNA TGTGCCAGCAGCCCCTGGACAACCTACGAGCAGTACTTC. As protein: CASSPWTTYEQYF.

This clonotype was recorded at least ten times. This chain uses TRBV2 with TRBJ1-1; D remains unclear. Germline CDR1 SNHLY, CDR2 FYNNEI. This CDR3 comprises 14 residues. V lost 6 bases and J 3 bases, leaving 14 bases between the germline ends. This chain's CDR3 is CASRPFDGDTEAFF. CDR3 DNA: TGTGCCAGCAGACCTTTCGACGGAGACACTGAAGCTTTCTTT.

This clonotype was detected only a few times. The chain combines TRBV11-2 with TRBJ2-7, with D uncertain. V dropped 5 bases and J dropped 4 bases, with 12 bases sitting between them. The CDR3 has 13 amino acids. Germline V gene data show CDR1 as SGHAT and CDR2 as FQNNGV. CDR3 in amino acids: CASSHGAPYEQYF. The CDR3 DNA reads as TGTGCCAGCAGCCATGGAGCCCCATACGAGCAGTACTTC.

CDR3 bases: TGCAGTGCTAGTCAACAGGGGGTTTACACTGAAGCTTTCTTT. This gives the protein CSASQQGVYTEAFF. The chain recombines TRBV20-1 with TRBJ1-1; TRBD1 matches at 8 bases. V shed 3 bases and J 3 bases; nucleotides not matched to a gene: 6. This CDR3 spans 14 amino acids. Germline V CDR1 and CDR2: DFQATT, SNEGSKA (reference sequence).

This clonotype was counted only a few times. The chain uses TRBV24-1 and TRBJ1-5, with TRBD1 as a possible D gene (6 bases). The germline V gene has CDR1 KGHDR and CDR2 SFDVKD. The length of the CDR3 is 14 residues. V shed 4 bases and J shed 6 bases, with 12 bases lying between them. The DNA for the CDR3 is TGTGCCACCAGTGACAACAGGGTTTTTCAGCCCCAGCATTTT. Amino acid sequence: CATSDNRVFQPQHF.